Listed here are 9 T cell receptor beta chains from one sample, sequenced in a study of blood T cell repertoires in COVID-19. Profiling relied on immunoSEQ multiplex PCR, and the TCRdb table lists in-frame clones only, not all of them. This sample has fewer than 300,000 clones, with 80% to 85% found just once. Sequences were obtained from PBMCs or T cells enriched from blood (not recorded which). The receptors originated from a middle-aged man who had been exposed to COVID-19.

The CDR3 loop reads CASSFIAGADYGYTF. In DNA form, the CDR3 reads TGTGCCAGCAGCTTTATAGCGGGGGCTGACTATGGCTACACCTTC. J is TRBJ1-2 and V is TRBV7-9; D is possibly TRBD1 (6 bases). Germline V lookup: CDR1 SEHNR, CDR2 FQNEAQ (reference sequence). V was trimmed by 3 bases and J by 3 bases, leaving 14 bases between them. The CDR3 covers 15 residues.

The V call is TRBV3-1 (or the pseudogene TRBV3-2), the J call TRBJ2-5; 8 bases match TRBD2. The germline V gene encodes CDR1 LGHDT and CDR2 YNNKEL (reference sequence). Trimming cost V 4 bases and J 1 base; bases outside gene matches: 5. The CDR3 contains 15 residues. DNA of the CDR3: TGTGCCAGCAGCCTGTACACTAGCGGCCAAGAGACCCAGTACTTC. Amino acids: CASSLYTSGQETQYF.

V and J are TRBV28 and TRBJ1-6; no clear D gene. The CDR3 spans 14 residues. V was pared by 4 bases and J by 5 bases, with 9 bases between. Germline V gene sequence: CDR1 MDHEN, CDR2 SYDVKM. The CDR3 nucleotides are TGTGCCAGCAGTTACAGCGGAAATAATTCACCCCTCCACTTT. Its protein product is CASSYSGNNSPLHF.

The CDR3 sequence: CATSDSGLRKGNEQFF. CDR3 DNA: TGTGCCACCAGTGACTCGGGACTTCGGAAGGGGAATGAGCAGTTCTTC. The chain carries TRBV24-1 and TRBJ2-1; D might be TRBD2 (6 bases). Deletions cut 4 bases from V and 7 bases from J, with 19 bases between. The CDR3 covers 16 residues. The V gene's germline CDR1 is KGHDR and CDR2 SFDVKD.

V is TRBV2 and J is TRBJ2-7; 9 bases are shared with TRBD2. Looked up from germline, CDR1 is SNHLY and CDR2 is FYNNEI. Unmatched junction bases numbered 7, after V lost 6 bases and J lost 4 bases. The CDR3 has 14 residues. CDR3 bases: TGTGCCAGCAGGAGTAGCGGGAGTACATACGAGCAGTACTTC. Protein: CASRSSGSTYEQYF.

The chain couples TRBV29-1 to TRBJ1-3; maybe TRBD1 (6 bases). This CDR3 has 13 amino acids. Per the germline V gene, CDR1 is SQVTM and CDR2 is ANQGSEA. The V gene lost 4 bases and the J gene lost 4 bases, with 11 bases spanning the gap. The CDR3 loop is CSVAGAEGNTIYF. The CDR3 DNA follows: TGCAGCGTTGCAGGGGCTGAGGGAAACACCATATATTTT.

The chain has TRBV10-3 and TRBJ2-5, with 7 bases fitting TRBD2. V lost 2 bases to trimming and J lost 2 bases; unmatched junction nucleotides: 2. The length of the CDR3 is 14 residues. Germline CDR1 is ENHRY and CDR2 is SYGVKD. The CDR3 DNA follows: TGTGCCATCAGTGAGGGTAGCGGGCAAGAGACCCAGTACTTC. As protein: CAISEGSGQETQYF.

This clone was counted a few times. This sequence joins TRBV5-1 and TRBJ1-3, with 12 bases identical to TRBD1. Trimming at V came to 0 bases and at J to 0 bases, leaving 7 bases not matched to a gene. This CDR3 comprises 19 residues. CDR1 and CDR2 (germline): SGHRS, YFSETQ. For the CDR3, the DNA is TGCGCCAGCAGCTTGGACCCGGGACAGGGGGCTTCCTCTGGAAACACCATATATTTT. It specifies CASSLDPGQGASSGNTIYF.

This clone has at least ten counts. The V gene is TRBV5-4, the J gene TRBJ1-1, with 8 nucleotides matching TRBD1. This CDR3 comprises 15 residues. The J segment lost 3 bases and the V segment lost 5 bases, leaving 9 bases of the junction unmatched. Germline V gene sequence: CDR1 SGHNT, CDR2 YYREEE (reference sequence). The chain's CDR3 is CASRALTTGDTEAFF. CDR3 nucleotides: TGTGCCAGCAGGGCCCTAACGACAGGGGACACTGAAGCTTTCTTT.